Only a few counts were recorded for the clone carrying this T cell receptor beta chain. The data were taken from a study of blood T cell repertoires in COVID-19. Produced via immunoSEQ multiplex PCR; TCRdb's table is partial and in-frame only. The data hold fewer than 140,000 clones, with 70% to 85% observed a single time. The trim removed 4 bases at V and 4 bases at J, leaving 12 bases unmatched. Germline V CDR1 and CDR2: SGHRS, YFSETQ. The CDR3 consists of 17 residues. The sequenced material came from peripheral blood. This clonotype originated in a woman between 55 and 75 years old with acute or convalescent COVID-19. The J gene is TRBJ1-3, the V gene TRBV5-1; TRBD1 agrees at 9 bases. The CDR3 bases are TGCGCCAGCAGCCAAAACCCCGGGACAGGGTTCGGAAACACCATATATTTT. It is translated as CASSQNPGTGFGNTIYF.